The 3 T cell receptor beta chains in this list originate from one sample, sequenced in a study of blood T cell repertoires in COVID-19. Method: immunoSEQ multiplex PCR; TCRdb's copy keeps in-frame clones and lacks some. This table holds some 350,000 clones, more than 85% found once. Material for sequencing was peripheral blood. The receptors derive from a human donor in a cohort sampled during active COVID-19.

The V and J genes are TRBV5-6 and TRBJ1-1, with D maybe TRBD1 (5 bases). V was pared by 4 bases and J by 0 bases, with 13 bases between. Germline-derived CDR1 and CDR2 are SGHDT and YYEEEE. The CDR3 spans 15 residues. The CDR3 DNA reads as TGTGCCAGCAGCCTAGCGGGGGGGATGAACACTGAAGCTTTCTTT. It translates to CASSLAGGMNTEAFF.

The genes are TRBV7-8 and TRBJ2-5; no reliable D call. This CDR3 spans 14 amino acids. The germline V and J ends were trimmed by 1 base and 3 bases, with 9 bases remaining between them. CDR1 and CDR2 from the germline V gene are SGHVS and FQNEAQ. CDR3 sequence reads: CASSLVLSEETQYF. The CDR3 DNA sequence: TGTGCCAGCAGCTTAGTTCTGTCTGAAGAGACCCAGTACTTC.

V usage is TRBV2 and J usage is TRBJ1-3; TRBD1 matches 8 bases. Unmatched junction bases numbered 7, after V lost 5 bases and J lost 1 base. This CDR3 spans 16 amino acids. Germline assignment: CDR1 SNHLY and CDR2 FYNNEI. The CDR3 DNA sequence: TGTGCCAGCAGTAGACAGGGGAGTATGTCTGGAAACACCATATATTTT. Protein sequence: CASSRQGSMSGNTIYF.